This T cell receptor beta chain is from a study of neurological immune-mediated disorders. This clonotype was observed many times. Its target is unknown. Notes on the study in general: Private repertoires in all groups were suggested by the finding that expanded clones across subjects shared no CDR3 amino acid sequences.

V lost 6 bases and J lost 0; bases outside the gene matches: 5. Germline-derived CDR1 and CDR2 are SQVTM and ANQGSEA. This CDR3 is built from 14 residues. The cDNA was synthesized by 5'RACE incorporating 10-nucleotide random UMIs. TCRdb re-called the 5' RACE reads through MiXCR, storing one row per CDR3 protein. The sample carries some 26,000 distinct CDR3 sequences, under 8% recorded once. The unsorted libraries were prepared from 2 million PBMCs (stored at -80 C). The sequence was collected from a woman aged 50 to 60 in good health. The rearrangement links TRBV29-1 to TRBJ1-5, with 7 bases fitting TRBD1. Sample: PBMCs. CDR3 sequence reads: CSVLGTDSNQPQHF. For the CDR3, the DNA is TGCAGCGTGCTCGGGACAGATAGCAATCAGCCCCAGCATTTT.